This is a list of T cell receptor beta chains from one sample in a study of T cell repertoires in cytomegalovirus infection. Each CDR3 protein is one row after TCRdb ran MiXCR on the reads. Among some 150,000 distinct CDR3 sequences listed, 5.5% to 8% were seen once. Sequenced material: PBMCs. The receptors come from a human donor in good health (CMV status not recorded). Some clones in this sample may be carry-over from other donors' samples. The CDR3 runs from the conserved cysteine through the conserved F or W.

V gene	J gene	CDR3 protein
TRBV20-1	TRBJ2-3	CSATTSGGTDTQYF
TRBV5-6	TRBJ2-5	CASSLGPLRTQYF
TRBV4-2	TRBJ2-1	CASSQDPDRGRYNEQFF
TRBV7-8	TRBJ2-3	CATSGGPSTDTQYF
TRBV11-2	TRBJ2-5	CASSFGLRDGTQYF
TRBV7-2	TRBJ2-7	CASSLATYHEQYF
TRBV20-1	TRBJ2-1	CSARDPGFGNEQFF
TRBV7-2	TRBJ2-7	CASSLPGSSYEQYF
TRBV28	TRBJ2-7	CASSPLYGQGATYEQYF
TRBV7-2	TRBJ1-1	CASSFLSGGLTEAFF
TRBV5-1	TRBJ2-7	CASSLGWGQGAYEQYF
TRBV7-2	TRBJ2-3	CASSLPARDTQYF
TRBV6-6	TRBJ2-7	CASSTGQGGYEQYF
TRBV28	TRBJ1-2	CASRRTGAANYGYTF
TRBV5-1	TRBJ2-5	CASSYYSPTQETQYF
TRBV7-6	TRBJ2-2	CASSFLFDRGQAKGGELFF
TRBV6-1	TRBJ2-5	CASSEGTSSETQYF
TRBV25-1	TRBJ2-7	CASSGTPYEQYF
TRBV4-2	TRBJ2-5	CASSQDWTGGGETQYF
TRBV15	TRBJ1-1	CATSRVAGDTEAFF
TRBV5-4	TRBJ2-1	CASSLGAGGGWDEQFF
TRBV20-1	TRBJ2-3	CSAQFPRVSTDTQYF
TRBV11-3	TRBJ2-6	CASSPNWTDPSGANVLTF
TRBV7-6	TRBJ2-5	CASGGLAQETQYF
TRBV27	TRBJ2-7	CASSPLGRGLNEQYF
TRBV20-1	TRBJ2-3	CSAGPTADRPDTQYF
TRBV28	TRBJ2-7	CASSRDVLYEQYF
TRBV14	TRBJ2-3	CASSRSGGPSTDTQYF
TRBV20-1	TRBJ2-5	CSAGTGTGGRETQYF
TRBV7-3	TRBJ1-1	CASSLSGYGNTEAFF
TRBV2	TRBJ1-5	CASSGDVSSNQPQHF
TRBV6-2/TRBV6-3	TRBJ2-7	CASSYSAIGSSQHPSYEQYF
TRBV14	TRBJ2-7	CASSQEGTGTAYEQYF
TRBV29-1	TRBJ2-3	CSVEWVDTQYF
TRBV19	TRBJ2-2	CASSPRGRAGELFF
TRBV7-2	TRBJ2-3	CASSFRGPRTDTQYF